The rows below give T cell receptor beta chains drawn from one sample of a study of blood T cell repertoires in COVID-19. TCRdb's table, derived via immunoSEQ multiplex PCR, lists solely in-frame clones and lacks some. The sample lists roughly 170,000 clones; under 90% were seen once. The specimen sequenced was peripheral blood. The source is a human donor in a cohort sampled during active COVID-19. CDR3s include the opening cysteine and the closing phenylalanine or tryptophan. D genes are given only for firm matches. Clone size is shown for a subset of rows, as once, few, many or a class of expanded clone.

cdr3_aa cdr3_nt j_call d_call clone_size v_call
CASSQYGYTF TGTGCCAGCAGCCAATATGGCTACACCTTC TRBJ1-2 NA NA TRBV7-2
CASSLGSGYGEQFF TGTGCCAGCAGCTTAGGCTCGGGTTACGGTGAGCAGTTCTTC TRBJ2-1 NA NA TRBV13
CASRPTSGGDYGYTF TGTGCCAGCAGACCAACTTCCGGGGGAGACTATGGCTACACCTTC TRBJ1-2 NA NA TRBV6-6
CASSHQGPYGYTF TGTGCCAGCAGCCACCAGGGGCCGTATGGCTACACCTTC TRBJ1-2 NA NA TRBV3-1/TRBV3-2
CASSLGAFGTEAFF TGCGCCAGCAGCTTGGGGGCGTTTGGTACTGAAGCTTTCTTT TRBJ1-1 NA NA TRBV5-1
CASSQDPAGGLHNEQFF TGCGCCAGCAGCCAAGATCCAGCGGGGGGCTTACACAATGAGCAGTTCTTC TRBJ2-1 TRBD2 NA TRBV4-1
CASSIAGEYGYTF TGTGCCAGTAGTATAGCGGGGGAATATGGCTACACCTTC TRBJ1-2 NA NA TRBV19
CASWGGDYGYTF TGTGCCAGCTGGGGGGGGGACTATGGCTACACCTTC TRBJ1-2 NA NA TRBV27
CASSLAVLTTSGGETQYF TGCGCCAGCAGCTTGGCCGTCCTCACGACTAGCGGGGGTGAGACCCAGTACTTC TRBJ2-5 TRBD2 NA TRBV5-1
CASSFRGSYNEQFF TGTGCCAGCAGTTTTAGGGGCTCCTACAATGAGCAGTTCTTC TRBJ2-1 NA few TRBV6-5
CASSAGLSGGNTIYF TGTGCCAGCAGCGCCGGGTTATCCGGAGGAAACACCATATATTTT TRBJ1-3 NA once TRBV9
CASSFPRSLAGGKSTDTQYF TGTGCCAGCAGCTTCCCCAGGTCGCTAGCGGGGGGGAAGAGCACAGATACGCAGTATTTT TRBJ2-3 TRBD2 NA TRBV7-6
CASSLVGGENYGYTF TGCGCCAGCAGCTTGGTAGGGGGGGAAAACTATGGCTACACCTTC TRBJ1-2 NA NA TRBV5-1
CASSLEAGGEGQYF TGTGCCAGCAGCTTAGAGGCGGGGGGCGAGGGGCAGTACTTC TRBJ2-7 TRBD2 NA TRBV7-9
CASSLSGGVYNEQFF TGTGCCAGCAGCTTAAGCGGGGGGGTATACAATGAGCAGTTCTTC TRBJ2-1 TRBD2 once TRBV7-9
CASSLVEGHYEQYF TGTGCCAGCAGCTTGGTAGAGGGCCACTACGAGCAGTACTTC TRBJ2-7 NA NA TRBV5-6